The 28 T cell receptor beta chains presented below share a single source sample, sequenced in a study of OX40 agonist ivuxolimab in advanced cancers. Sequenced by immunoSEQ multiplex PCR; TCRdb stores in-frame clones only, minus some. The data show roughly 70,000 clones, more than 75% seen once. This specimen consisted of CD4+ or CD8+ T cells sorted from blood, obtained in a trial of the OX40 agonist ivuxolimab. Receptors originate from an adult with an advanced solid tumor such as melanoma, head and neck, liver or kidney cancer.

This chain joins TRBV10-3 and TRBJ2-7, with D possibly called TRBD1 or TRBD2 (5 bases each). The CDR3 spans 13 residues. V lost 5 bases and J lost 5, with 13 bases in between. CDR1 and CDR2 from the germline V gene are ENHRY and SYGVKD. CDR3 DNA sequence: TGTGCCATCAGTCCGGGACCAACTAACGAGCAGTACTTC. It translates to CAISPGPTNEQYF.

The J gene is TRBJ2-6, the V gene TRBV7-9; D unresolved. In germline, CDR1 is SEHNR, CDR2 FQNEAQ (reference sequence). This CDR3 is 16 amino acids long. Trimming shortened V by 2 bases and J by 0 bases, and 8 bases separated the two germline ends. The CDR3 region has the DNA TGTGCCAGCAGCTTACCGCACAGCTCTGGGGCCAACGTCCTGACTTTC. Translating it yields CASSLPHSSGANVLTF.

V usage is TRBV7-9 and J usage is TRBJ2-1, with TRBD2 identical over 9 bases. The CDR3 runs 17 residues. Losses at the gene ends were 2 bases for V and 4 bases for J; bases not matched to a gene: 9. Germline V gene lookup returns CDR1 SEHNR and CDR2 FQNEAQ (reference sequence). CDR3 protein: CASSLSQVAGVYNEQFF. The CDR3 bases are TGTGCCAGCAGCTTATCCCAGGTAGCGGGAGTTTACAATGAGCAGTTCTTC.

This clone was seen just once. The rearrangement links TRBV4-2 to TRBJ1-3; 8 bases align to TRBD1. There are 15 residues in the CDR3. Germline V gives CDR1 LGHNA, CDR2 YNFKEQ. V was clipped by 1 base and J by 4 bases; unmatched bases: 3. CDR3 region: CASSQGGTGGNTIYF. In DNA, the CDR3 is TGTGCCAGCAGCCAAGGCGGGACAGGCGGAAACACCATATATTTT.

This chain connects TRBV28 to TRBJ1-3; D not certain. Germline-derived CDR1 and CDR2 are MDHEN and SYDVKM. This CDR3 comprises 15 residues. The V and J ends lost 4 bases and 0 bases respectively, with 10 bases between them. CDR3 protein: CASSSRRISGNTIYF. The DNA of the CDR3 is TGTGCCAGCAGTTCCCGACGGATCTCTGGAAACACCATATATTTT.

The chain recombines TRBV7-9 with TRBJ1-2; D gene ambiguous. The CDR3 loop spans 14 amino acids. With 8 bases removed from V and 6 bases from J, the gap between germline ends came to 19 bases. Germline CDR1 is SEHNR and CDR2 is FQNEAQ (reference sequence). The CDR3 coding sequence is TGTGCCAGCGAAAGGCAGGCGAATTCCGATGGCTACACCTTC. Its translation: CASERQANSDGYTF.

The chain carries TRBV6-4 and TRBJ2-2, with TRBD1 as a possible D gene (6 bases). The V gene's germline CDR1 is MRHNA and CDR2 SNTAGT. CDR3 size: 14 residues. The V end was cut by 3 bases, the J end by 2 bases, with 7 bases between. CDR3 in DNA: TGTGCCAGCAGTGAAGGGGGTAACACCGGGGAGCTGTTTTTT. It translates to CASSEGGNTGELFF.

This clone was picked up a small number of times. The CDR3 bases are TGTGCCAGCAGCCCCCAGGGGGCATCAGATACGCAGTATTTT. Protein: CASSPQGASDTQYF. The chain uses TRBV7-9 and TRBJ2-3; 8 bases align to TRBD1. Germline-derived CDR1 and CDR2 are SEHNR and FQNEAQ (reference sequence). The CDR3 totals 14 residues. V dropped 5 bases and J dropped 4; count of bases not matched to a gene: 5.

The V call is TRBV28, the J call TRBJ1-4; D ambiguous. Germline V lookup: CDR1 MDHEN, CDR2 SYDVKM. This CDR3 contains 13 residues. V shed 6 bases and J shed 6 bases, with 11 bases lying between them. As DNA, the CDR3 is TGTGCCAGCAGCTTACTCAGTGATGAAAAACTGTTTTTT. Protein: CASSLLSDEKLFF.

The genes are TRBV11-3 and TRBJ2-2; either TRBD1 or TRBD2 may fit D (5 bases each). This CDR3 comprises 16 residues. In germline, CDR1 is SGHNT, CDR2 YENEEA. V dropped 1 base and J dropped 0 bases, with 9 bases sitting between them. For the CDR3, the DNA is TGTGCCAGCAGCTTAGTAGGGACGGCGAACACCGGGGAGCTGTTTTTT. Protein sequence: CASSLVGTANTGELFF.

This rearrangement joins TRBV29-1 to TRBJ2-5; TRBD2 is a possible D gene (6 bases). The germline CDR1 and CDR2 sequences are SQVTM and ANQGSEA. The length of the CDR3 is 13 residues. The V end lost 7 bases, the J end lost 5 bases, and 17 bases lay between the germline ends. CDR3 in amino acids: CSAEPGGRETQYF. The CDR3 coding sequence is TGCAGCGCCGAGCCAGGAGGGAGGGAGACCCAGTACTTC. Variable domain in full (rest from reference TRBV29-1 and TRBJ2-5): SAVISQKPSRDICQRGTSLTIQCQVDSQVTMMFWYRQQPGQSLTLIATANQGSEATYESGFVIDKFPISRPNLTFSTLTVSNMSPEDSSIYLCSAEPGGRETQYFGPGTRLLVL.

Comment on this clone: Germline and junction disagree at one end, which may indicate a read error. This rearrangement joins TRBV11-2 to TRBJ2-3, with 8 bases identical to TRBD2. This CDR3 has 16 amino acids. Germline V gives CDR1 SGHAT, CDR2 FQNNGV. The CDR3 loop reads CASSLAPAGVTYTQYF. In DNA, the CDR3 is TGTGCCAGCAGCTTAGCCCCAGCGGGGGTCACATATACGCAGTATTTT.

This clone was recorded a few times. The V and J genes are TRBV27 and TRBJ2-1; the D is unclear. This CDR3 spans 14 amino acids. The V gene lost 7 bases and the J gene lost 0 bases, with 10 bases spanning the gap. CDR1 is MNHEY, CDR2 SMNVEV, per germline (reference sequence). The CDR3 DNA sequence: TGTGCCAGCAAGCTATCTCTCTCCTACAATGAGCAGTTCTTC. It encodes CASKLSLSYNEQFF.

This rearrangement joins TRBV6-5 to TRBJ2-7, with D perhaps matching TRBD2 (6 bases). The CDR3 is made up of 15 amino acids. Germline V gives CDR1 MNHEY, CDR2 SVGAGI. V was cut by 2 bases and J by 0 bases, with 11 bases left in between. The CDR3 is CASSYLGGDSYEQYF. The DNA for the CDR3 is TGTGCCAGCAGTTACCTCGGCGGGGACTCCTACGAGCAGTACTTC.

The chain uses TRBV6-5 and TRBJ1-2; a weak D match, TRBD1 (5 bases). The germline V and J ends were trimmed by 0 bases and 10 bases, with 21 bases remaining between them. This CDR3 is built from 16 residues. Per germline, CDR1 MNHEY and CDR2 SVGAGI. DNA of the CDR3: TGTGCCAGCAGTTACTCTATCGGAATAGACGGGGCTACCTACACCTTC. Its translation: CASSYSIGIDGATYTF.

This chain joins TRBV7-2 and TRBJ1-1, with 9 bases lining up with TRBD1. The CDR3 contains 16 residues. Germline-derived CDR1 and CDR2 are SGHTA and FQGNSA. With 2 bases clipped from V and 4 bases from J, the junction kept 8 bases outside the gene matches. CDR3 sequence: CASSLLDGQGTTEAFF. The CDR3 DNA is TGTGCCAGCAGCTTATTAGACGGACAGGGGACCACTGAAGCTTTCTTT.

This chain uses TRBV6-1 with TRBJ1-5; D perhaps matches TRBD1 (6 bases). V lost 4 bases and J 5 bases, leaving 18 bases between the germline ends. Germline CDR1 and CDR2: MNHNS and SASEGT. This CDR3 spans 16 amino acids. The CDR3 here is CASSVTPGGGDQPQHF. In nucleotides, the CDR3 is TGTGCCAGCAGTGTTACTCCGGGGGGCGGGGATCAGCCCCAGCATTTT.

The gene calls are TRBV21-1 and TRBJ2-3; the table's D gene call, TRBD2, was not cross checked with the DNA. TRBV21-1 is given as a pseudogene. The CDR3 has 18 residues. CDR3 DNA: TGTGCCAGCAGCAAAGTAAAGGGGACTAGCGGGGGGGCACATACGCAGTATTTT. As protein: CASSKVKGTSGGAHTQYF.

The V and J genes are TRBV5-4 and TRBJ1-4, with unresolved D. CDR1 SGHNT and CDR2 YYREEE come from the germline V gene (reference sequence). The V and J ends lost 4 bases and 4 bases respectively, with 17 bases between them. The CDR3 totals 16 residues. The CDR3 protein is CASSIRHAIYNEKLFF. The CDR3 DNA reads TGTGCCAGCAGCATCAGACACGCCATTTATAATGAAAAACTGTTTTTT.

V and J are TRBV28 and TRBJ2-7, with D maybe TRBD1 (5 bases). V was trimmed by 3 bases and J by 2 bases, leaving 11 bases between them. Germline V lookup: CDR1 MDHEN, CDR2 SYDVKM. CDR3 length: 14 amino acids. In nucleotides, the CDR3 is TGTGCCAGCAGTTTCCTGATGGGGCCCTACGAGCAGTACTTC. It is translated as CASSFLMGPYEQYF.

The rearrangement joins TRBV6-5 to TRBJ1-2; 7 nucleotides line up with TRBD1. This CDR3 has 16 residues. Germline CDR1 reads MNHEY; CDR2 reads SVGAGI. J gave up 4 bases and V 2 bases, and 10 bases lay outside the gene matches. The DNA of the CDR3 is TGTGCCAGCAGTTACCTCCGGACAGGCGGAGGCTATGGCTACACCTTC. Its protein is CASSYLRTGGGYGYTF.

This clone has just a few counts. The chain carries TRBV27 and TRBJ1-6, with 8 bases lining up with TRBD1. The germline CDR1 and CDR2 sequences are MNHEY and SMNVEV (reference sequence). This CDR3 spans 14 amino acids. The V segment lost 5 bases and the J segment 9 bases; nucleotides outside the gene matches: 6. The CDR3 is CASSRGQGTSPLHF. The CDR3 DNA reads TGTGCCAGCAGTCGAGGACAGGGTACTTCACCCCTCCACTTT.

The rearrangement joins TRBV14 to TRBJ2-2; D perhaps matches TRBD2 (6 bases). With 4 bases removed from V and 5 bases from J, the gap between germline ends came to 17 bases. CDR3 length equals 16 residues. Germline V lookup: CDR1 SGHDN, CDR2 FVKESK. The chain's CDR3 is CASSLVGSRGTGELFF. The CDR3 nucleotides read TGTGCCAGCAGCCTTGTCGGTTCCCGGGGGACCGGGGAGCTGTTTTTT.

The CDR3 DNA reads as TGCAGCGCTTATATTGGAAACACCATATATTTT. This codes for CSAYIGNTIYF. This rearrangement joins TRBV29-1 to TRBJ1-3; D is ambiguous. The germline CDR1 and CDR2 sequences are SQVTM and ANQGSEA. Trimming cost V 7 bases and J 3 bases, with 7 bases left between them. The CDR3 contains 11 residues.

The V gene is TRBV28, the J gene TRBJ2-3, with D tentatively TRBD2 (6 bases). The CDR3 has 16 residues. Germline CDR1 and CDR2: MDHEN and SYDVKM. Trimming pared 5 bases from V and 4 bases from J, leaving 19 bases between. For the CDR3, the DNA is TGTGCCAGCAGTCTAACTAGCCCGGTGGGGCCAGATACGCAGTATTTT. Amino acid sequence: CASSLTSPVGPDTQYF.

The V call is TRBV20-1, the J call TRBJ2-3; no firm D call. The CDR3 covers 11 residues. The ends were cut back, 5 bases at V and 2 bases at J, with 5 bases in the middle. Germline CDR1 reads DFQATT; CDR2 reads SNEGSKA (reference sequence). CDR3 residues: CSAGFTDTQYF. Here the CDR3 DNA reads TGCAGTGCTGGATTCACAGATACGCAGTATTTT.

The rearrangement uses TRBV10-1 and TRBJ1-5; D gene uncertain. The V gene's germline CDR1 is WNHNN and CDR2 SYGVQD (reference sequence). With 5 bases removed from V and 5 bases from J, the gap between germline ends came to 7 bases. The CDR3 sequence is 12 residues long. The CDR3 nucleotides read TGCGCCAGCAGTTACCCGGATCAGCCCCAGCATTTT. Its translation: CASSYPDQPQHF.

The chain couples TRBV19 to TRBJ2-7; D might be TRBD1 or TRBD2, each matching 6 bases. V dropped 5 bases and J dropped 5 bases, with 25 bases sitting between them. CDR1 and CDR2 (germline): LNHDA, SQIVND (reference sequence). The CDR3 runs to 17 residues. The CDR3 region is CASSFSFLPWGAHEQYF. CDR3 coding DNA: TGTGCCAGTAGTTTCTCGTTTCTTCCGTGGGGGGCCCACGAGCAGTACTTC.